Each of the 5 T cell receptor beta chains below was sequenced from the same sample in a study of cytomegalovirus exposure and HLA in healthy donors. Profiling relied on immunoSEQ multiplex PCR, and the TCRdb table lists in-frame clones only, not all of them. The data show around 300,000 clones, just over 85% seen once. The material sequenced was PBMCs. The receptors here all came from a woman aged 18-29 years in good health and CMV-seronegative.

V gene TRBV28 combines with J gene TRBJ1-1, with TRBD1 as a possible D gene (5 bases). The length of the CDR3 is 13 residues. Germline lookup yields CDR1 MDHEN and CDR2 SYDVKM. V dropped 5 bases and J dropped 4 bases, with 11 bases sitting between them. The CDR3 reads CASSRQGGTEAFF. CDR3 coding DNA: TGTGCCAGCAGTCGCCAGGGAGGCACTGAAGCTTTCTTT.

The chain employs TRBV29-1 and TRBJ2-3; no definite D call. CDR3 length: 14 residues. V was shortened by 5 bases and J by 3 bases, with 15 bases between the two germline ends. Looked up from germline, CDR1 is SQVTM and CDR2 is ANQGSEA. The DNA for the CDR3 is TGCAGCGTTCAAAAAAAGAACACGACAGATACGCAGTATTTT. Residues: CSVQKKNTTDTQYF.

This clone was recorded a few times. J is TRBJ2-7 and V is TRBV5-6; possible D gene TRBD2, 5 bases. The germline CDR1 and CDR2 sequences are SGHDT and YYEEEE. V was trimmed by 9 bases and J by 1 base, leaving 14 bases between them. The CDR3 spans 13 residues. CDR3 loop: CATSSGLSYEQYF. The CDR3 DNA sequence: TGTGCCACCTCGAGCGGCCTGTCCTACGAGCAGTACTTC. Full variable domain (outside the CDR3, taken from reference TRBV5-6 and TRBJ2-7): DAGVTQSPTHLIKTRGQQVTLRCSPKSGHDTVSWYQQALGQGPQFIFQYYEEEERQRGNFPDRFSGHQFPNYSSELNVNALLLGDSALYLCATSSGLSYEQYFGPGTRLTVT.

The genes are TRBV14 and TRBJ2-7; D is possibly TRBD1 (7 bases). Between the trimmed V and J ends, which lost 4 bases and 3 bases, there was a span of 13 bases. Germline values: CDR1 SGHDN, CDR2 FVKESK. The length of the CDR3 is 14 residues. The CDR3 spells CASSPGQGGYEQYF. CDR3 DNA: TGTGCCAGCAGCCCCGGCCAGGGGGGCTACGAGCAGTACTTC. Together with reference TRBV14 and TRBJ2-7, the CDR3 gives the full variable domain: EAGVTQFPSHSVIEKGQTVTLRCDPISGHDNLYWYRRVMGKEIKFLLHFVKESKQDESGMPNNRFLAERTGGTYSTLKVQPAELEDSGVYFCASSPGQGGYEQYFGPGTRLTVT.

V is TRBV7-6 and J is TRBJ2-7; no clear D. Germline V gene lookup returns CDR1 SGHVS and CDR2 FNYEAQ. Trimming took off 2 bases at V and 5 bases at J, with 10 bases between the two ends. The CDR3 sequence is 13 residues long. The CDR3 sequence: CASSLLQMNEQYF. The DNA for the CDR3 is TGTGCCAGCAGCTTACTACAGATGAACGAGCAGTACTTC.